This T cell receptor beta chain derives from a study of T-cell memory formation after mild COVID-19. In the study overall: Largely donor-specific sequence clusters came from two donors.

V was pared by 4 bases and J by 2 bases, with 8 bases between. The CDR3 loop spans 14 amino acids. The germline CDR1 and CDR2 sequences are KGHDR and SFDVKD. This clonotype has more than one count but fewer than ten. Antigen specificity is unknown. It was 5'RACE with constant-segment primers that produced the TCR alpha and TCR beta cDNA libraries, which carried sample barcodes and UMIs. TCRdb re-called the 5' RACE reads with MiXCR, one entry per CDR3 protein. The sample has about 340,000 distinct CDR3 sequences, under 25% seen once. Study outcomes and limitations: Contracting clones from day 15 to 85 showed balanced CD4/CD8; later expanders favored CD4+. That cross-reactive memory joined was suggested by some responding clones appearing in pre-infection memory.

The receptor's source is an adult woman who had mild COVID-19 (a few samples of this study predate the infection). Cell type and time point are not known. This rearrangement joins TRBV24-1 to TRBJ1-3; D not resolved. Source material: PBMCs or a T cell subset sorted from them (not recorded which). The CDR3 DNA reads as TGTGCCACCAGTGACCCTCCTCCTGGAAACACCATATATTTT. As protein: CATSDPPPGNTIYF.